The 21 T cell receptor beta chains presented below share a single source sample, sequenced in a study of blood T cell repertoires in COVID-19. Profiling relied on immunoSEQ multiplex PCR, and the TCRdb table lists in-frame clones only, not all of them. The repertoire holds over 150,000 clones, with 70% to 85% as singletons. Sequencing input: PBMCs or T cells enriched from blood (not recorded which). Receptor source: a woman aged 25 to 39 who had recovered from COVID-19.

This chain connects TRBV21-1 to TRBJ2-7; the DNA was not used to check the table's D call, TRBD2. TRBV21-1 is labeled a pseudogene. CDR3 length: 16 amino acids. The CDR3 nucleotides are TGTGCCAGCAGTCCGCCGGACCCCCGGGGCTCCTACGAGCAGTACGTC. As protein: CASSPPDPRGSYEQYV.

This clone has a handful of counts. The chain combines TRBV2 with TRBJ1-4, with D possibly TRBD1 on 5 matching bases. Trimming took 10 bases from V and 0 from J, leaving 21 bases between them. The CDR3 is made up of 17 amino acids. Germline V lookup: CDR1 SNHLY, CDR2 FYNNEI. This chain's CDR3 is CATKLMAGHATNEKLFF. CDR3 bases: TGTGCCACAAAATTAATGGCAGGACACGCAACTAATGAAAAACTGTTTTTT.

The chain has TRBV4-2 and TRBJ2-1, with a possible D match to TRBD2 (5 bases). The germline V gene encodes CDR1 LGHNA and CDR2 YNFKEQ. The V and J ends lost 2 bases and 1 base respectively, with 12 bases between them. CDR3 length equals 16 residues. CDR3 sequence reads: CASSQPKTGSYNEQFF. The CDR3 DNA follows: TGTGCCAGCAGCCAACCAAAAACGGGGTCCTACAATGAGCAGTTCTTC.

In this sample, this clone turned up once. For the CDR3, the DNA is TGTGCCAGCAACGACAGGGCGGGCGTCGGCAATCAGCCCCAGCATTTT. It encodes CASNDRAGVGNQPQHF. This sequence joins TRBV5-8 and TRBJ1-5, with TRBD1 matching over 7 bases. V lost 6 bases and J lost 2; bases outside the gene matches: 11. This CDR3 is built from 16 residues. Germline CDR1 reads SGHTS; CDR2 reads YDEGEE.

The J gene is TRBJ2-1, the V gene TRBV11-1, with 7 bases fitting TRBD1. V dropped 3 bases and J dropped 2; count of bases not matched to a gene: 1. This CDR3 is 14 amino acids long. From germline, CDR1 is SGHAT and CDR2 FQDESV (reference sequence). CDR3 in DNA: TGTGCCAGCAGCTTCGGGACAGCCTACAATGAGCAGTTCTTC. Translated: CASSFGTAYNEQFF.

The chain's CDR3 is CASSLRAGRWHEQYF. CDR3 nucleotide sequence: TGTGCCAGCAGTTTGAGGGCGGGACGGTGGCACGAGCAGTACTTC. The rearrangement links TRBV28 to TRBJ2-7, with D possibly matching TRBD2 (6 bases). Per the germline V gene, CDR1 is MDHEN and CDR2 is SYDVKM. The CDR3 extends over 15 amino acids. V was pared by 3 bases and J by 5 bases, with 17 bases between.

The gene calls are TRBV6-5 and TRBJ2-7, with TRBD1 matching 9 bases. This CDR3 is 15 amino acids long. Losses at the gene ends were 6 bases for V and 1 base for J; bases not matched to a gene: 7. Germline V CDR1 and CDR2: MNHEY, SVGAGI. The CDR3 DNA sequence: TGTGCCAGCAGCGACGAGGGGACAGGGTCCTACGAGCAGTACGTC. Its translation: CASSDEGTGSYEQYV.

The rearrangement uses TRBV5-1 and TRBJ2-5; a weak D match, TRBD2 (6 bases). This CDR3 is 16 amino acids long. Looked up from germline, CDR1 is SGHRS and CDR2 is YFSETQ. V gave up 6 bases and J gave up 1 base, with 19 bases separating them. CDR3 in amino acids: CASTPLAGTSQETQYF. CDR3 coding DNA: TGCGCCAGCACCCCGCTTGCGGGGACCTCCCAAGAGACCCAGTACTTC.

This chain joins TRBV29-1 and TRBJ1-4; no reliable D call. Germline loops: CDR1 SQVTM, CDR2 ANQGSEA. The CDR3 covers 14 residues. V was pared by 5 bases and J by 3 bases, with 13 bases between. In nucleotides, the CDR3 is TGCAGCGTTAGTCCTAGGTCGCCTAATGAAAAACTGTTTTTT. Encoded protein: CSVSPRSPNEKLFF.

The chain links TRBV28 to TRBJ2-2; 8 bases fit TRBD2. V was clipped by 7 bases and J by 6 bases; unmatched bases: 10. This CDR3 is built from 15 residues. The germline gives CDR1 MDHEN, CDR2 SYDVKM. CDR3 protein: CASTRTGGRAGELFF. DNA for the CDR3: TGTGCCAGCACCAGGACGGGGGGGCGGGCCGGGGAGCTGTTTTTT.

The genes are TRBV6-5 and TRBJ1-2, with a possible D match to TRBD1 (6 bases). There are 15 residues in the CDR3. The germline V gene encodes CDR1 MNHEY and CDR2 SVGAGI. Trimming removed 7 bases at V and 3 bases at J, with 18 bases between. CDR3 residues: CASTSGARGDYGYTF. CDR3 DNA: TGTGCCAGCACCTCAGGGGCCAGGGGAGACTATGGCTACACCTTC.

This chain connects TRBV7-8 to TRBJ1-4; no clear D gene. Germline-derived CDR1 and CDR2 are SGHVS and FQNEAQ. V was pared by 1 base and J by 8 bases, with 14 bases between. The CDR3 has 15 residues. CDR3 sequence (DNA): TGTGCCAGCAGCTTAGATGGAGGGTTAGACGAAAAACTGTTTTTT. It is translated as CASSLDGGLDEKLFF.

The chain couples TRBV30 to TRBJ1-6; D remains ambiguous. Trimming removed 2 bases from V and 8 bases from J, with 7 bases in between. CDR1 GTSNPN and CDR2 SVGIG come from the germline V gene (reference sequence). The length of the CDR3 is 12 residues. The CDR3 DNA reads TGTGCCTGGAGTTGGTTAGATTCACCCCTCCACTTT. It encodes CAWSWLDSPLHF.

Only one count was recorded for this clone. DNA for the CDR3: TGTGCCAGCAGTTTATCGCCTAGGACTGAAGCTTTCTTT. It yields the protein CASSLSPRTEAFF. The rearrangement links TRBV12-3 or TRBV12-4 to TRBJ1-1; D is unresolved. There are 13 residues in the CDR3. V was trimmed by 2 bases and J by 5 bases, leaving 9 bases between them.

The rearrangement links TRBV29-1 to TRBJ2-1, with a possible D match to TRBD2 (6 bases). This CDR3 region has 12 residues. The V end was cut by 3 bases, the J end by 6 bases, with 9 bases between. CDR1 and CDR2 (germline): SQVTM, ANQGSEA. CDR3 coding DNA: TGCAGCGTTGAGCACGGGGGCAATGAGCAGTTCTTC. Translated: CSVEHGGNEQFF.

The chain joins TRBV14 to TRBJ2-1, with 9 bases fitting TRBD2. V trimming: 1 base; J trimming: 16 bases; junction bases outside the gene matches: 17. This CDR3 comprises 16 residues. The germline V gene has CDR1 SGHDN and CDR2 FVKESK. The DNA of the CDR3 is TGTGCCAGCAGCCAAGCGGTCGGCACTGCGCGGGGGGGCAAATTCTTC. Encoded protein: CASSQAVGTARGGKFF.

The chain has TRBV5-6 and TRBJ2-3, with 11 nucleotides matching TRBD2. This CDR3 is built from 15 residues. CDR1 and CDR2 (germline): SGHDT, YYEEEE. The V segment lost 5 bases and the J segment 6 bases; nucleotides outside the gene matches: 8. The CDR3 sequence is CASRIIAGGKDTQYF. The CDR3 DNA is TGTGCCAGCAGAATTATAGCGGGGGGGAAGGATACGCAGTATTTT.

This chain uses TRBV28 with TRBJ1-3; D is perhaps TRBD1 (5 bases). The CDR3 is made up of 15 amino acids. V was trimmed by 3 bases and J by 2 bases, leaving 11 bases between them. Looked up from germline, CDR1 is MDHEN and CDR2 is SYDVKM. CDR3 region: CASSLRQGPGNTIYF. CDR3 DNA sequence: TGTGCCAGCAGTTTGCGCCAGGGTCCTGGAAACACCATATATTTT. Complete variable domain (other parts from reference TRBV28 and TRBJ1-3): DVKVTQSSRYLVKRTGEKVFLECVQDMDHENMFWYRQDPGLGLRLIYFSYDVKMKEKGDIPEGYSVSREKKERFSLILESASTNQTSMYLCASSLRQGPGNTIYFGEGSWLTVV.

The chain uses TRBV3-1 (or the pseudogene TRBV3-2) and TRBJ1-1, with D maybe TRBD1 (5 bases). Trimming left V 1 base short and J 7 bases short, with 16 bases between. Germline V gene lookup returns CDR1 LGHDT and CDR2 YNNKEL (reference sequence). This CDR3 has 15 amino acids. Here the CDR3 DNA reads TGTGCCAGCAGCCAAGTTACCCTAAGGGGTGGTGAAGCTTTCTTT. Its protein product is CASSQVTLRGGEAFF.

The rearrangement joins TRBV7-9 to TRBJ1-2; D may be TRBD1 (5 bases). CDR1 is SEHNR and CDR2 is FQNEAQ in the germline V gene (reference sequence). The CDR3 is made up of 13 amino acids. Trimming pared 3 bases from V and 4 bases from J, leaving 9 bases between. The CDR3 spells CASSLGQLYGYTF. CDR3 nucleotides: TGTGCCAGCAGCTTGGGGCAGCTCTATGGCTACACCTTC.

The V call is TRBV6-9, the J call TRBJ2-3; the match to TRBD2 covers 9 bases. Germline loops: CDR1 MNHGY, CDR2 SVAAGI. This CDR3 is built from 16 residues. V lost 5 bases to trimming and J lost 7 bases; unmatched junction nucleotides: 13. The CDR3 is CASSPRPAGGNNTQYF. CDR3 sequence (DNA): TGTGCCAGCAGTCCTCGACCCGCGGGGGGGAACAATACGCAGTATTTT.